This entry describes one T cell receptor (beta chain). Its antigen specificity is not known. Within one base of it there is no much larger clone, and no base qualities were kept. The sample is drawn from a study of blood T cells in healthy people across ages (dated by TCRdb to about 2015). Context from the whole study: Template switching captured roughly one uniquely barcoded TCR beta cDNA molecule per two T cells in model experiments. To track age-related changes in TCR beta repertoire diversity, the study relied on deep sequencing normalized with unique cDNA molecular identifiers. Donors were grouped into four age groups: young (average 16 years), middle-aged (roughly 38), aged (around 60) and long-lived (about 90). To avoid experimental bias, donors of different ages were randomly spread across the sequencing lanes. For two donors (one aged 18 to 30 and one aged 80 or older), the study analyzed two additional independent replicas of 1 million unique cDNA reads from the same blood draw.

Libraries were prepared through 5' RACE. TCRdb lists the instrument as Illumina HiSeq 2500. A second PCR of about 7 to 12 cycles was run with a J-beta primer mix and a sample-barcoded 5' primer. A template-switch 5' adaptor carrying 12 random nucleotides introduced a unique molecular identifier onto each TCR beta cDNA molecule. Each sample yielded at least 2.5 million CDR3-containing paired-end reads. All of the RNA was converted into first-strand cDNA using the Mint cDNA synthesis kit, with a TRBC-specific oligonucleotide serving as the primer. Following uracil-DNA glycosylase treatment, a first 18-cycle PCR with universal primers M1SS and BC2_uni_R was performed on all cDNA. On the authors' methods: For normalization, 1 million high-quality reads were randomly selected from each sample, with every read carrying a distinct molecular identifier. Instead of being binned into consensus sequences, reads with shared molecular identifiers were discarded. CDR3 identification, clonotype clustering and error correction used MiTCR with a Q25 quality threshold and the strictest error-elimination algorithm. A nonparametric unseen species model with Euler transformation was used to estimate lower-bound total TCR beta diversity. TCRdb trimmed public reads at Q25 via fastp, called clones via MiXCR and kept in-frame beta chains. Rows are unified per CDR3 protein, each entry keeping the most common DNA and genes. The V and J calls here are based on TCRdb, not the publication. In this sample the table shows roughly 680,000 distinct CDR3 sequences, more than 45% of which occur a single time. Approximately 13% of the sample rests with the top ten.

From cysteine to phenylalanine, the CDR3 is 16 amino acids long. The kept DNA is CDR3 alone, 48 bases in frame from the first base. Based on the germline V gene, the CDR1 and CDR2 sequences are MNHEY and SVGEGT. The germline ends are 11 bases apart after V is trimmed by 3 bases and J by 2 bases. Beyond this particular receptor, the publication reports: Since profiling was done on bulk unsorted PBMCs, naive and antigen-experienced compartments could not be conclusively compared. Estimates of total diversity from one million sequenced T cells were regarded as lower bounds and underestimates. The long-lived group showed more naive CD4+ T cells, fewer expanded clones and increased TCR diversity than the aged group, suggesting age selection. Observed TCR beta diversity correlated strongly with the percentage of naive T cells measured by flow cytometry. The CMV infection status of donors was not known, potentially confounding age-related changes in expanded clonotypes. As age increased, observed TCR beta diversity per million T cells dropped in a roughly linear way, and a significant reduction was already evident by age about 40.

Systemically healthy Caucasian individuals from Russia, over 30 in total and aged roughly 6 to 95 years, were included as donors. Around 10 milliliters of peripheral blood were drawn from each donor into EDTA-treated Vacutainer tubes. Ficoll-Paque density-gradient centrifugation was used to isolate PBMCs, with at least 6.5 million per sample. Total RNA, at least 5.5 micrograms per sample, was extracted from PBMCs with Trizol reagent. For every donor, flow cytometry on a PBMC aliquot measured the percentage of naive CD45RAhigh/CD27high T cells. Sequencing input: blood. This sequence uses TRBV6-2 or TRBV6-3 and TRBJ2-6; the D segment could be TRBD2, given 6 matching bases. The clonotype originates from a woman at least 80 years old in good health. The nucleotides are TGTGCCAGCAGTTATAATTCGGGGGCTGGGGCCAACGTCCTGACTTTC. Translation gives CASSYNSGAGANVLTF.